This T cell receptor beta chain was obtained from a study of cytomegalovirus exposure and HLA in healthy donors. The study's findings and limits: Researchers counted 180 or so TCR beta chains as cytomegalovirus-associated. Certain indistinguishable V segments, among them TRBV6-2 and TRBV6-3, were excluded. When a later analysis compared HLA-associated TCR beta chains with equally common others, the HLA-associated chains turned out to be more clonally expanded and to have lower generation probabilities. TCR association rates varied by HLA locus in a later analysis, with DRB1 highest and HLA-C lowest.

The V and J ends lost 4 bases and 3 bases, in that order; junction bases with no gene match: 12. This CDR3 comprises 17 residues. Germline-derived CDR1 and CDR2 are SNHLY and FYNNEI. The PCR had 60 Vbeta and 13 Jbeta primers. Libraries were prepared by immunoSEQ multiplex PCR; TCRdb keeps only in-frame clonotypes and omits some of them. Of some 130,000 clones listed, roughly 80% are singletons. The table lists this clone with a few counts. The antigen is undetermined. What was sequenced was PBMCs. This sequence joins TRBV2 and TRBJ1-5; 7 nucleotides align to TRBD1. The origin of this receptor is a man younger than 45 in good health and CMV-seronegative. For the CDR3, the DNA is TGTGCCAGCAGTGGACCGACCCCGGGACAGCCCAATCAGCCCCAGCATTTT. Protein sequence: CASSGPTPGQPNQPQHF.